The 10 T cell receptor beta chains below come from one sample, sequenced in a study of beta chain features in type 1 diabetes. Study observations and caveats: Moderately but significantly shorter TCRB CDR3s were found in Type 1 diabetes patients in all four CD4+ subsets.

The entirety of the isolated RNA underwent reverse transcription, so expressed TCRB transcripts were sequenced. Produced via immunoSEQ multiplex PCR; TCRdb's table is partial and in-frame only. The profile covers just over 25,000 clones, with roughly 50% appearing a single time and 0.25% to 0.35% taken by the ten largest. Their target antigens are unknown. Sequences were obtained from stem cell memory CD4+ T cells from blood. These receptors were taken from a man under 40 with type 1 diabetes.

V and J are TRBV7-2 and TRBJ1-5, with a tentative D call TRBD1 (6 bases). The CDR3 spans 16 residues. The V end lost 0 bases, the J end lost 4 bases, and 13 bases lay between the germline ends. Looked up from germline, CDR1 is SGHTA and CDR2 is FQGNSA. The CDR3 DNA reads TGTGCCAGCAGCTTAGCAGGCAGGGGCTGGAATCAGCCCCAGCATTTT. Translating it yields CASSLAGRGWNQPQHF.

The CDR3 sequence is CASSINPALEEKLFF. The DNA of the CDR3 is TGTGCCAGCAGCATAAACCCGGCCTTGGAGGAAAAACTGTTTTTT. This chain uses TRBV7-2 with TRBJ1-4; D gene unclear. CDR1 and CDR2 (germline): SGHTA, FQGNSA. V lost 5 bases and J 8 bases, leaving 18 bases between the germline ends. CDR3 size: 15 residues. Drawing the rest from reference TRBV7-2 and TRBJ1-4, the complete variable domain is GAGVSQSPSNKVTEKGKDVELRCDPISGHTALYWYRQSLGQGLEFLIYFQGNSAPDKSGLPSDRFSAERTGGSVSTLTIQRTQQEDSAVYLCASSINPALEEKLFFGSGTQLSVL.

The V and J genes are TRBV30 and TRBJ1-1, with D perhaps TRBD1 (5 bases). The CDR3 runs to 12 residues. The germline gives CDR1 GTSNPN, CDR2 SVGIG (reference sequence). The DNA for the CDR3 is TGTGGGGGGACTTGGGGCGGGCCTGAAGCTTTCTTT. Protein: CGGTWGGPEAFF.

The chain combines TRBV25-1 with TRBJ2-7; D is ambiguous. This CDR3 has 12 residues. Germline V gives CDR1 MGHDK, CDR2 SYGVNS. The V end was cut by 5 bases, the J end by 5 bases, with 10 bases between. The CDR3 here is CASSNRGHEQYF. The CDR3 DNA reads TGTGCCAGCAGTAACCGTGGGCACGAGCAGTACTTC.

The V gene is TRBV9, the J gene TRBJ1-1; the D gene is possibly TRBD1 (5 bases). Trimming removed 7 bases from V and 0 bases from J, with 10 bases in between. The CDR3 consists of 13 residues. Germline CDR1 is SGDLS and CDR2 is YYNGEE. The CDR3 DNA reads TGTGCCAGCGAACAGGTTATGAACACTGAAGCTTTCTTT. This translates into CASEQVMNTEAFF.

The genes are TRBV2 and TRBJ2-3, with 8 nucleotides matching TRBD1. CDR3 length: 16 amino acids. Germline CDR1 SNHLY, CDR2 FYNNEI. Germline trimming cut 1 base from V and 3 bases from J; bases unmatched to any gene: 6. The CDR3 coding sequence is TGTGCCAGCAGTGAAGTAGGACAGGGAGTAACAGATACGCAGTATTTT. Translating gives CASSEVGQGVTDTQYF.

This clone turned up a few times. The CDR3 DNA is TGTGCCAGCAGCCAAACATACAATGAGCAGTTCTTC. Protein product: CASSQTYNEQFF. The rearrangement joins TRBV7-8 to TRBJ2-1, with no clear D. The CDR3 sequence is 12 residues long. V was pared by 5 bases and J by 4 bases, with 6 bases between. CDR1 and CDR2 (germline): SGHVS, FQNEAQ.

This clone was counted only a few times. The V gene is TRBV6-5, the J gene TRBJ2-3; TRBD2 agrees at 8 bases. Germline assignment: CDR1 MNHEY and CDR2 SVGAGI. The CDR3 has 14 residues. The J segment lost 3 bases and the V segment lost 6 bases, leaving 5 bases of the junction unmatched. The CDR3 DNA reads as TGTGCCAGCAGCGTCGCGGGAGGTACAGATACGCAGTATTTT. Encoded protein: CASSVAGGTDTQYF.

The J gene is TRBJ1-5, the V gene TRBV5-6; tentative D call: TRBD1 (6 bases). Trimming took off 0 bases at V and 3 bases at J, with 10 bases between the two ends. The germline CDR1 and CDR2 sequences are SGHDT and YYEEEE. This CDR3 has 15 amino acids. CDR3 DNA sequence: TGTGCCAGCAGCTTGGGACAGGTTCTCAATCAGCCCCAGCATTTT. Translating it yields CASSLGQVLNQPQHF.

This clone was seen only once. The gene calls are TRBV12-5 and TRBJ1-1, with a weak D call TRBD1 (5 bases). Germline lookup yields CDR1 LGHNT and CDR2 FRNRAP. The CDR3 contains 13 residues. The V end was cut by 5 bases, the J end by 6 bases, with 13 bases between. CDR3 nucleotides: TGTGCTAGTGGTCCGGCCGCAGGGTCTGAAGCTTTCTTT. Translated, it gives CASGPAAGSEAFF.